The 21 T cell receptor beta chains reported below all come from one sample, sequenced in a study of TIL therapy for anti-PD-1-resistant metastatic lung cancer. This was the immunoSEQ v3 assay. TCRdb's table, derived via immunoSEQ multiplex PCR, lists solely in-frame clones and lacks some. The table lists tens of thousands of clones, 79% of them singletons. The time point: pre-treatment sample, taken before nivolumab and TIL therapy. This material consisted of blood, taken at baseline. These receptor sequences come from a woman aged 25 to 80 with non-small cell lung cancer.

This clone was counted between two and nine times. The rearrangement links TRBV4-1 to TRBJ1-1; 7 bases line up with TRBD1. CDR3 length: 14 amino acids. V lost 1 base and J lost 4; bases outside the gene matches: 3. CDR1 and CDR2 (germline): MGHRA, YSYEKL. The CDR3 nucleotides read TGCGCCAGCAGCCAAGTTGCAGGGGGCACTGAAGCTTTCTTT. Translated, it gives CASSQVAGGTEAFF.

This sequence joins TRBV5-1 and TRBJ2-2; D is perhaps TRBD2 (5 bases). Germline V gene sequence: CDR1 SGHRS, CDR2 YFSETQ. V was clipped by 0 bases and J by 8 bases, with 17 bases between them. CDR3 size: 16 residues. CDR3 protein: CASSLEAGVGAGELFF. As DNA, the CDR3 is TGCGCCAGCAGCTTGGAGGCGGGCGTCGGAGCGGGGGAGCTGTTTTTT.

The rearrangement uses TRBV7-2 and TRBJ1-1; no definite D call. Germline loops: CDR1 SGHTA, CDR2 FQGNSA. V lost 5 bases to trimming and J lost 4 bases, with 11 bases between them. The CDR3 is made up of 13 amino acids. For the CDR3, the DNA is TGTGCCAGCAGCGTAAACCGGGGCACTGAAGCTTTCTTT. This translates into CASSVNRGTEAFF.

This chain uses TRBV11-2 with TRBJ2-7; D may be TRBD1 (5 bases). The CDR3 consists of 13 residues. Germline V gene lookup returns CDR1 SGHAT and CDR2 FQNNGV. With 2 bases removed from V and 2 bases from J, the gap between germline ends came to 7 bases. The CDR3 DNA reads as TGTGCCAGCAGCTTATACAGGACCTACGAGCAGTACTTC. Its translation: CASSLYRTYEQYF. Complete variable domain (other parts from reference TRBV11-2 and TRBJ2-7): EAGVAQSPRYKIIEKRQSVAFWCNPISGHATLYWYQQILGQGPKLLIQFQNNGVVDDSQLPKDRFSAERLKGVDSTLKIQPAKLEDSAVYLCASSLYRTYEQYFGPGTRLTVT.

The chain employs TRBV6-6 and TRBJ1-4; a weak D match, TRBD1 (5 bases). The CDR3 has 16 residues. Germline CDR1 MNHNY, CDR2 SVGAGI (reference sequence). The V and J ends lost 4 bases and 2 bases respectively, with 14 bases between them. CDR3 sequence reads: CASSSTQRGTNEKLFF. CDR3 DNA: TGTGCCAGCAGTTCAACCCAGAGGGGCACTAATGAAAAACTGTTTTTT.

The rearrangement joins TRBV10-3 to TRBJ2-5, with unresolved D. The CDR3 is 13 amino acids. Germline V gene data show CDR1 as ENHRY and CDR2 as SYGVKD. V was clipped by 6 bases and J by 1 base, with 9 bases between them. The CDR3, as DNA: TGTGCCATCAGCAATCCTATCCAAGAGACCCAGTACTTC. As protein: CAISNPIQETQYF.

The chain has TRBV7-7 and TRBJ2-1; 13 bases are a match to TRBD2. Germline-derived CDR1 and CDR2 are SSHAT and FNYEAQ (reference sequence). This CDR3 contains 19 residues. V gave up 2 bases and J gave up 0 bases; unmatched junction bases: 7. CDR3 sequence (DNA): TGTGCCAGCAGCTTATACCCCGGGACTAGCGGGAACTCCTACAATGAGCAGTTCTTC. Translated, it gives CASSLYPGTSGNSYNEQFF. The complete variable domain, with remaining parts taken from reference TRBV7-7 and TRBJ2-1, reads GAGVSQSPRYKVTKRGQDVTLRCDPISSHATLYWYQQALGQGPEFLTYFNYEAQPDKSGLPSDRFSAERPEGSISTLTIQRTEQRDSAMYRCASSLYPGTSGNSYNEQFFGPGTRLTVL.

The chain is built from TRBV7-9 and TRBJ2-1; D may be TRBD2 (6 bases). Germline V gives CDR1 SEHNR, CDR2 FQNEAQ (reference sequence). Trimming pared 3 bases from V and 12 bases from J, leaving 18 bases between. The CDR3 contains 14 residues. This CDR3 is CASSLGLEGVGQFF. In DNA, the CDR3 is TGTGCCAGCAGCTTGGGACTGGAGGGTGTGGGGCAGTTCTTC.

V is TRBV11-2 and J is TRBJ1-2; D unclear. The V end lost 3 bases, the J end lost 2 bases, and 4 bases lay between the germline ends. Germline CDR1 reads SGHAT; CDR2 reads FQNNGV. The CDR3 is 12 residues long. CDR3 residues: CASSLENYGYTF. In nucleotides, the CDR3 is TGTGCCAGCAGCTTGGAGAACTATGGCTACACCTTC. Full variable domain (missing parts from reference TRBV11-2 and TRBJ1-2): EAGVAQSPRYKIIEKRQSVAFWCNPISGHATLYWYQQILGQGPKLLIQFQNNGVVDDSQLPKDRFSAERLKGVDSTLKIQPAKLEDSAVYLCASSLENYGYTFGSGTRLTVV.

The chain combines TRBV10-3 with TRBJ2-1, with 8 bases fitting TRBD2. Trimming at V came to 3 bases and at J to 4 bases, leaving 11 bases not matched to a gene. Germline-derived CDR1 and CDR2 are ENHRY and SYGVKD. This CDR3 has 17 amino acids. The CDR3 here is CAISESSGSFDYNEQFF. CDR3 coding DNA: TGTGCCATCAGTGAATCCAGCGGGAGTTTCGATTACAATGAGCAGTTCTTC.

This rearrangement joins TRBV5-4 to TRBJ2-7; no reliable D call. Per germline, CDR1 SGHNT and CDR2 YYREEE (reference sequence). The CDR3 is made up of 11 amino acids. The V and J ends lost 3 bases and 4 bases respectively, with 5 bases between them. Here the CDR3 reads CASSSQYEQYF. CDR3 coding DNA: TGTGCCAGCAGCTCACAGTACGAGCAGTACTTC.

The rearrangement joins TRBV5-1 to TRBJ1-6, with D unresolved. This CDR3 is 15 amino acids long. Per the germline V gene, CDR1 is SGHRS and CDR2 is YFSETQ. V lost 4 bases, J lost 8 bases, and 16 bases lay in between. The CDR3 nucleotides are TGCGCCAGCAGCCCTTCCGAGGGCTTCCATTCACCCCTCCACTTT. Translated, it gives CASSPSEGFHSPLHF. The full variable domain, its missing parts supplied by reference TRBV5-1 and TRBJ1-6, is KAGVTQTPRYLIKTRGQQVTLSCSPISGHRSVSWYQQTPGQGLQFLFEYFSETQRNKGNFPGRFSGRQFSNSRSEMNVSTLELGDSALYLCASSPSEGFHSPLHFGNGTRLTVT.

J is TRBJ1-6 and V is TRBV7-6, with a weak D call TRBD1 (5 bases). The V end was cut by 1 base, the J end by 0 bases, with 7 bases between. CDR3 size: 16 residues. The germline CDR1 and CDR2 sequences are SGHVS and FNYEAQ. The CDR3 nucleotides are TGTGCCAGCAGCTTAGAGGGGAGCTCCTATAATTCACCCCTCCACTTT. This codes for CASSLEGSSYNSPLHF.

The rearrangement uses TRBV5-1 and TRBJ2-3; 10 bases match TRBD2. Germline CDR1 SGHRS, CDR2 YFSETQ. Unmatched junction bases numbered 7, after V lost 4 bases and J lost 5 bases. This CDR3 has 15 residues. The DNA of the CDR3 is TGCGCCAGCAGCCGCGGGACTAGCGAAGAAGATACGCAGTATTTT. Residues: CASSRGTSEEDTQYF.

This chain connects TRBV28 to TRBJ2-5; a weak D match, TRBD1 (5 bases). The CDR3 is 15 amino acids. V was clipped by 6 bases and J by 2 bases, with 16 bases between them. The germline V gene has CDR1 MDHEN and CDR2 SYDVKM. This chain's CDR3 is CASSPFGAAQETQYF. The CDR3 DNA follows: TGTGCCAGCAGCCCCTTTGGGGCCGCACAAGAGACCCAGTACTTC.

The gene calls are TRBV10-1 and TRBJ1-4; D remains unclear. Trimming removed 6 bases at V and 7 bases at J, with 18 bases between. The CDR3 runs to 15 residues. CDR1 and CDR2 (germline): WNHNN, SYGVQD (reference sequence). CDR3 amino acids: CASRIFGSGREKLFF. The DNA for the CDR3 is TGCGCCAGCAGAATTTTCGGGAGCGGGCGTGAAAAACTGTTTTTT.

V gene TRBV14 combines with J gene TRBJ2-7; 9 positions match TRBD2. V shed 0 bases, J shed 3 bases, and the junction held 12 bases outside the gene matches. This CDR3 has 18 amino acids. Germline CDR1 SGHDN, CDR2 FVKESK. The CDR3 DNA reads as TGTGCCAGCAGCCAAGAGGGAGCGGGAGGCGTTACCTTCTACGAGCAGTACTTC. Translated: CASSQEGAGGVTFYEQYF.

V usage is TRBV19 and J usage is TRBJ1-2, with a tentative D call TRBD1 (6 bases). This CDR3 contains 13 residues. Trimming removed 6 bases from V and 5 bases from J, with 13 bases in between. Germline lookup yields CDR1 LNHDA and CDR2 SQIVND (reference sequence). The chain's CDR3 is CASSLDSIYGYTF. Written as DNA, the CDR3 is TGTGCCAGTAGCCTGGACAGCATATATGGCTACACCTTC.

The rearrangement joins TRBV7-8 to TRBJ2-7; TRBD1 is a possible D gene (6 bases). V lost 4 bases to trimming and J lost 7 bases, with 11 bases between them. The CDR3 has 12 amino acids. The germline V gene encodes CDR1 SGHVS and CDR2 FQNEAQ. CDR3 residues: CASSYRVGEQYF. In nucleotides, the CDR3 is TGTGCCAGCAGCTACAGGGTGGGGGAGCAGTACTTC.

The genes are TRBV7-2 and TRBJ1-1; D perhaps matches TRBD1 (6 bases). Between the trimmed V and J ends, which lost 7 bases and 3 bases, there was a span of 12 bases. The CDR3 has 13 amino acids. Looked up from germline, CDR1 is SGHTA and CDR2 is FQGNSA. CDR3 region: CASKIQGDTEAFF. The CDR3 bases are TGTGCCAGCAAAATACAGGGTGACACTGAAGCTTTCTTT.

The gene calls are TRBV11-2 and TRBJ2-2; weak D call: TRBD2 (5 bases). The CDR3 is made up of 17 amino acids. Deletions cut 3 bases from V and 3 bases from J, with 17 bases between. The V gene's germline CDR1 is SGHAT and CDR2 FQNNGV. This CDR3 is CASSFPAFSGDTGELFF. The CDR3 DNA is TGTGCCAGCAGCTTCCCGGCCTTCTCCGGGGACACCGGGGAGCTGTTTTTT.